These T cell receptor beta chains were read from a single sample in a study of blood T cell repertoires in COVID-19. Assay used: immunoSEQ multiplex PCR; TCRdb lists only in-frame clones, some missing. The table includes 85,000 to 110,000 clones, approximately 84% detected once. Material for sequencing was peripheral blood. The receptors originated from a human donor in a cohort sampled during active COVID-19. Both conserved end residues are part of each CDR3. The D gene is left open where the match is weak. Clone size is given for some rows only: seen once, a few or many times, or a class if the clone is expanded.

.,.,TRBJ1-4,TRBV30,TGTGCCTGGCATCCCCTGGGGGAGGCAACTAATGAAAAACTGTTTTTT,CAWHPLGEATNEKLFF
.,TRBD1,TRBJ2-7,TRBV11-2,TGTGCCAGCAGCTTAGAACCGGGACAGTCATACGAGCAGTACTTC,CASSLEPGQSYEQYF
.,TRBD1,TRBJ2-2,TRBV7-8,TGTGCCAGCAGCTTAGAAGAGGGGGCGTGGGTGGCCACCGGGGAGCTGTTTTTT,CASSLEEGAWVATGELFF
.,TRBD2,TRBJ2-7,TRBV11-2,TGTGCCAGCATCCTAAGCGGGAGTGGCTACGAGCAGTACTTC,CASILSGSGYEQYF
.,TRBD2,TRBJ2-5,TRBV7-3,TGTGCCAGCAGCGGCGGGAGCAGAGAGACCCAGTACTTC,CASSGGSRETQYF
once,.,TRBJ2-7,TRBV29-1,TGCAGCGTTATGCCCGGGAAGGGCGGGACGAGCTACGAGCAGTACTTC,CSVMPGKGGTSYEQYF
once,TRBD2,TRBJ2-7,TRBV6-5,TGTGCCAGCAGGGGACTAGCGGGGGGCTTCTACGAGCAGTACTTC,CASRGLAGGFYEQYF
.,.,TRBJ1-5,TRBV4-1,TGCGCCAGCAGCCAAGTACCGCTGGGGGCCCAGCCCCAGCATTTT,CASSQVPLGAQPQHF
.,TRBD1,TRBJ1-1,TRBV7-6,TGTGCCAGCAGCTTAGGCGGACAGGGTGAAACTGAAGCTTTCTTT,CASSLGGQGETEAFF
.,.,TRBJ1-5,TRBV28,TGTGCCAGCAGGCCCGGGAGTGGTCAGCCCCAGCATTTT,CASRPGSGQPQHF
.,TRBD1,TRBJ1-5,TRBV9,TGTGCCAGCAGCGTCGGACTCGGGACAGCCAATCAGCCCCAGCATTTT,CASSVGLGTANQPQHF
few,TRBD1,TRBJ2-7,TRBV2,TGTGCCAGCAGTGTAGGGGACAGCGTAGCCTACGAGCAGTACTTC,CASSVGDSVAYEQYF
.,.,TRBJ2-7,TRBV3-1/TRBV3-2,TGTGCCAGCAGCCGTCGACTAGGGGGGGCCTACGAGCAGTACTTC,CASSRRLGGAYEQYF
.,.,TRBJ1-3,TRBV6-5,TGTGCCAGCAGAAGCACAGGGAACTCTGGAAACACCATATATTTT,CASRSTGNSGNTIYF
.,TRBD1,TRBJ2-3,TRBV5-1,TGCGCCAGCAGCTTGGGCCAGGGGGCGACAGATACGCAGTATTTT,CASSLGQGATDTQYF
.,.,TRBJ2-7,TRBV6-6,TGTGCCAGCAGTTACAAGGTAGACGGAGGGGACGAGCAGTACTTC,CASSYKVDGGDEQYF